This TCR beta chain was identified in a study of blood T cells in healthy people across ages. The use of a sample-barcoded 5' primer and a J-beta primer mix characterized a second PCR of roughly 7 to 11 cycles. TCRdb re-called the 5' RACE reads through MiXCR, storing one row per CDR3 protein. This sample has approximately 800,000 distinct CDR3 sequences, with about 48% found just once. Germline-derived CDR1 and CDR2 are SEHNR and FQNEAQ (reference sequence). The CDR3 has 14 residues. J gave up 3 bases and V 6 bases, and 5 bases lay outside the gene matches. The TCR comes from a man aged 80 or over in good health. Sequenced: blood. The chain joins TRBV7-9 to TRBJ1-1; TRBD1 matches at 9 bases. CDR3 region: CASRDRGGDTEAFF. The CDR3, as DNA: TGTGCCAGCAGGGACAGGGGAGGGGACACTGAAGCTTTCTTT.